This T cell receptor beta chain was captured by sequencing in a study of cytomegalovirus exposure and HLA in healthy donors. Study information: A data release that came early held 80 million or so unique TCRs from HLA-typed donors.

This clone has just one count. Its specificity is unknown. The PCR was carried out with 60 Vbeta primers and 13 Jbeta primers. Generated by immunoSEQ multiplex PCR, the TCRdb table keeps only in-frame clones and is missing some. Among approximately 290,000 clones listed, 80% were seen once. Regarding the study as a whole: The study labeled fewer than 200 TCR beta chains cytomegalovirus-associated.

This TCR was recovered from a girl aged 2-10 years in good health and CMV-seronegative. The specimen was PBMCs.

The CDR3 loop is CASTPGNEQFF. The CDR3 DNA sequence: TGTGCCAGCACCCCCGGGAACGAGCAGTTCTTC. V is TRBV7-9 and J is TRBJ2-1, with D possibly TRBD2 on 5 matching bases. V lost 7 bases, J lost 10 bases, and 11 bases lay in between. CDR1 SEHNR and CDR2 FQNEAQ come from the germline V gene (reference sequence). This CDR3 spans 11 amino acids. The full variable domain, in which reference TRBV7-9 and TRBJ2-1 provide the parts outside the CDR3, is DTGVSQNPRHKITKRGQNVTFRCDPISEHNRLYWYRQTLGQGPEFLTYFQNEAQLEKSRLLSDRFSAERPKGSFSTLEIQRTEQGDSAMYLCASTPGNEQFFGPGTRLTVL.